Listed here are 10 T cell receptor beta chains from one sample, sequenced in a study of PD-L1 blockade in urothelial cancer. The time point: pretreatment peripheral blood. Sequencing was performed with immunoSEQ multiplex PCR; in TCRdb, only in-frame clones are kept and a portion is missing. The sample has more than 75,000 clones, roughly 89% seen once. The starting material was PBMCs, obtained around atezolizumab (anti-PD-L1) treatment. The source of these receptors is a man between 60 and 75 years old with urothelial cancer.

The genes are TRBV9 and TRBJ2-5; 8 nucleotides agree with TRBD2. CDR1 SGDLS and CDR2 YYNGEE come from the germline V gene. V lost 0 bases, J lost 1 base, and 5 bases stayed unmatched. The CDR3 runs 16 residues. The CDR3 spells CASSVEGLAGQETQYF. In DNA form, the CDR3 reads TGTGCCAGCAGCGTAGAGGGGCTAGCGGGCCAAGAGACCCAGTACTTC.

The V call is TRBV6-1, the J call TRBJ1-4; the D is unclear. V gave up 1 base and J gave up 11 bases, with 14 bases separating them. CDR3 length: 14 residues. Germline CDR1 MNHNS, CDR2 SASEGT. The CDR3 DNA follows: TGTGCCAGCAGTGAAGGTCGAGCGTCGGGGAAACTGTTTTTT. It yields the protein CASSEGRASGKLFF.

This chain links TRBV15 with TRBJ1-4, with D unresolved. The CDR3 contains 13 residues. Germline V lookup: CDR1 LNHNV, CDR2 YYDKDF (reference sequence). Trimming left V 6 bases short and J 7 bases short, with 12 bases between. CDR3 coding DNA: TGTGCCACCAGAGGTACTCTAGGTGAAAAACTGTTTTTT. It encodes CATRGTLGEKLFF. The full variable domain, its missing parts supplied by reference TRBV15 and TRBJ1-4, is DAMVIQNPRYQVTQFGKPVTLSCSQTLNHNVMYWYQQKSSQAPKLLFHYYDKDFNNEADTPDNFQSRRPNTSFCFLDIRSPGLGDTAMYLCATRGTLGEKLFFGSGTQLSVL.

This chain links TRBV7-3 with TRBJ1-1; 7 positions match TRBD1. V lost 5 bases, J lost 4 bases, and 4 bases stayed unmatched. Germline lookup yields CDR1 SGHTA and CDR2 FQGTGA. This CDR3 has 13 residues. The CDR3: CASSAPGGTEAFF. The CDR3 region has the DNA TGTGCCAGCAGCGCTCCAGGGGGCACTGAAGCTTTCTTT.

The gene calls are TRBV7-9 and TRBJ1-1; maybe TRBD1 (6 bases). V was cut by 5 bases and J by 1 base, with 17 bases left in between. The CDR3 consists of 16 residues. CDR1 and CDR2 (germline): SEHNR, FQNEAQ (reference sequence). The CDR3 nucleotides read TGTGCCAGCAGCGTGAGTTCCGGGACACAGAACACTGAAGCTTTCTTT. This codes for CASSVSSGTQNTEAFF.

This clone is labeled medium-sized. The rearrangement links TRBV11-3 to TRBJ2-2, with 8 bases lining up with TRBD1. The CDR3 extends over 16 amino acids. Looked up from germline, CDR1 is SGHNT and CDR2 is YENEEA. With 4 bases clipped from V and 4 bases from J, the junction kept 8 bases outside the gene matches. CDR3 in DNA: TGTGCCAGCAGCTCGTGGACAGGGCAGGGCACCGGGGAGCTGTTTTTT. Protein: CASSSWTGQGTGELFF.

This clone was picked up a small number of times. The chain combines TRBV4-1 with TRBJ1-6; D unresolved. Germline CDR1 and CDR2: MGHRA and YSYEKL. Trimming stripped 1 base from V and 7 bases from J, with 8 bases between. CDR3 length equals 14 residues. The CDR3 DNA reads as TGCGCCAGCAGCCAAGGAGGACTCAATTCACCCCTCCACTTT. Translated, it gives CASSQGGLNSPLHF.

Note on this clone: Other DNA sequences of this sample code for an identical CDR3. V gene TRBV18 combines with J gene TRBJ2-7; 7 bases are shared with TRBD1. Germline CDR1 KGHSH, CDR2 LQKENI. The CDR3 length is 13 residues. Trimming at V came to 3 bases and at J to 2 bases, leaving 1 base not matched to a gene. As DNA, the CDR3 is TGTGCCAGCTCACCCGGGACAGCCTACGAGCAGTACTTC. It encodes CASSPGTAYEQYF.

This chain uses TRBV6-5 with TRBJ1-2, with 10 bases aligning to TRBD1. The J segment lost 6 bases and the V segment lost 2 bases, leaving 3 bases of the junction unmatched. There are 14 residues in the CDR3. Per germline, CDR1 MNHEY and CDR2 SVGAGI. CDR3 DNA sequence: TGTGCCAGCAGTTACCCTGGGACAGGGGATGGCTACACCTTC. It specifies CASSYPGTGDGYTF.

V and J are TRBV9 and TRBJ2-3; D might be TRBD1 (6 bases). V lost 0 bases and J lost 0, with 11 bases in between. CDR3 length: 16 residues. CDR1 is SGDLS, CDR2 YYNGEE, per germline. Written as DNA, the CDR3 is TGTGCCAGCAGCGTAGGGGCCGGACAGAGCACAGATACGCAGTATTTT. Residues: CASSVGAGQSTDTQYF.